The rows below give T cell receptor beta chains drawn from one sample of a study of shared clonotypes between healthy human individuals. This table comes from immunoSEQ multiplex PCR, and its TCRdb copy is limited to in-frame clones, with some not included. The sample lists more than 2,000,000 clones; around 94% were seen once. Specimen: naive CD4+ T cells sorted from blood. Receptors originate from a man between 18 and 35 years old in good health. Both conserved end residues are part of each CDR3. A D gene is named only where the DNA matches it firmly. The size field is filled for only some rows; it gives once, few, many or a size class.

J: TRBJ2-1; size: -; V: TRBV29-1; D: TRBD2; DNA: TGCAGCGCCCTGCGCCCGCGACTAGCGGGGTACAATGAGCAGTTCTTC; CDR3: CSALRPRLAGYNEQFF
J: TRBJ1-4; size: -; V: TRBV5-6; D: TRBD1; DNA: TGTGCCAGCAGCAGCTTGACAGGGTGGGGTGAAAAACTGTTTTTT; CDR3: CASSSLTGWGEKLFF
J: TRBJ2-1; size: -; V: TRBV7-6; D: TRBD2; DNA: TGTGCCAGCAGCATGATGGGTTGGGGACTAGCGTCAGATGAGCAGTTCTTC; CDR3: CASSMMGWGLASDEQFF
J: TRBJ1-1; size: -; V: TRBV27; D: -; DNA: TGTGCCAGCAGTTTGAGGGGATCCACTGAAGCTTTCTTT; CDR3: CASSLRGSTEAFF
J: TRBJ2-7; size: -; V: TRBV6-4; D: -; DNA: TGTGCCAGCAGCGTACTTCCGGGCCAGACCTACGAGCAGTACTTC; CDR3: CASSVLPGQTYEQYF
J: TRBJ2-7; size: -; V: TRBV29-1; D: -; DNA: TGCAGCGTTGCTGGGACTGGGAGCTCCTACGAGCAGTACTTC; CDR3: CSVAGTGSSYEQYF
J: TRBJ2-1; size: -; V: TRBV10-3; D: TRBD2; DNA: TGTGCCACCCAGGTAGGGACGAGCGGGAGGTTGGATGAGCAGTTCTTC; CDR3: CATQVGTSGRLDEQFF
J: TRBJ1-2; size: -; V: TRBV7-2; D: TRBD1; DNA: TGTGCCAGCAGCACCTGGGACAGGGTGGGGTATGGCTACACCTTC; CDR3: CASSTWDRVGYGYTF
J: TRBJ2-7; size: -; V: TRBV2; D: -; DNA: TGTGCCAGCAGAAGGGACATCTACGAGCAGTACTTC; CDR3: CASRRDIYEQYF
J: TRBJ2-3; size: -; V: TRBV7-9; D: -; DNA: TGTGCCAGCAGCTCCTCAGGGTACACAGATACGCAGTATTTT; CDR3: CASSSSGYTDTQYF
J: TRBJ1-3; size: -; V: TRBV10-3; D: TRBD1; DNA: TGTGCCATCAGTGCACGACAGGGGCCTGGAAACACCATATATTTT; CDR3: CAISARQGPGNTIYF
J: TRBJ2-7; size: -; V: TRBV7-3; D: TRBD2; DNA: TGTGCCAGCAGCTCGGGAGGGGACACCGGCGAGCAGTACTTC; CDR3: CASSSGGDTGEQYF
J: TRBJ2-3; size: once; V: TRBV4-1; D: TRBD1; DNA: TGCGCCAGCAGCGGACGCGACAGGGGCGGCACAGATACGCAGTATTTT; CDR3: CASSGRDRGGTDTQYF
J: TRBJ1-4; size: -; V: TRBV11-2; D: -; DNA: TGTGCCAGCAGCTCACCGGGCCCTAATGAAAAACTGTTTTTT; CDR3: CASSSPGPNEKLFF
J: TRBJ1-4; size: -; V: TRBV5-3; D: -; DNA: TGTGCCAGAAGAGCGAGGGAAAAACTGTTTTTT; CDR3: CARRAREKLFF
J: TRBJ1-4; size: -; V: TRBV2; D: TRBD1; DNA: TGTGCCAGCAGTTCCGGGACAGGGAACCGTAATGAAAAACTGTTTTTT; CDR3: CASSSGTGNRNEKLFF
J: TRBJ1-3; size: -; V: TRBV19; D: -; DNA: TGTGCCAGTAGTAAGGCTTTTGGAGGGACGGGAAACACCATATATTTT; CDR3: CASSKAFGGTGNTIYF
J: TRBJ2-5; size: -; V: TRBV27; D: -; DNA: TGTGCCAGCAGACTCGGACAGTCCGGGACCCAGTACTTC; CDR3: CASRLGQSGTQYF
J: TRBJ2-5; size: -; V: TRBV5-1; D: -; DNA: TGCGCCAGCAGCCCTCAGGGGTTTAACCAAGAGACCCAGTACTTC; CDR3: CASSPQGFNQETQYF
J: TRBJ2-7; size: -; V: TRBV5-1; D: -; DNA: TGCGCCAGCAGCTTGGATCCGGGGGCTAGCTACGAGCAGTACTTC; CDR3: CASSLDPGASYEQYF
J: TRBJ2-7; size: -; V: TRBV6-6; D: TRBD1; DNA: TGTGCCAGCAGGACTGGACAGGGGAATGACGAGCAGTACTTC; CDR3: CASRTGQGNDEQYF
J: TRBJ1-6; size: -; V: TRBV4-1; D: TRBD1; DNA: TGCGCCAGCAGCCAAGAAGGGACAGGGTCTTCACCCCTCCACTTT; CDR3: CASSQEGTGSSPLHF
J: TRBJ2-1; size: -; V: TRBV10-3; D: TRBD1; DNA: TGTGCCATCAGCCTAGACAGGGGCACCCAGTTCTTC; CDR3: CAISLDRGTQFF
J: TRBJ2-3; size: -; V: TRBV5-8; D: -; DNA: TGTGCCAGCAGCGAGGCCGCCATCACAGATACGCAGTATTTT; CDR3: CASSEAAITDTQYF
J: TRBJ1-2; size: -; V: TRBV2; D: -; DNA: TGTGCCAGCTCGGGGGGAGACAGGCCCAATTATGGCTACACCTTC; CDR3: CASSGGDRPNYGYTF
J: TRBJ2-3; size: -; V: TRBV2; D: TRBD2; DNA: TGTGCCAGCAGATTGGGGGACAGGGCACCCGGGACTAGCGGGGGGCCGGGAGATACGCAGTATTTT; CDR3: CASRLGDRAPGTSGGPGDTQYF
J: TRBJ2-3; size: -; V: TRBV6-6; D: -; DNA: TGTGCCAGCAGTTCCACCCTTTTATTCCAGTATTTT; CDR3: CASSSTLLFQYF
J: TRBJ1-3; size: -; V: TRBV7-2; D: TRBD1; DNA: TGTGCCAGCAGCCGAAGTCGGGACAGCGTGGGCGGAAACACCATATATTTT; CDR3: CASSRSRDSVGGNTIYF
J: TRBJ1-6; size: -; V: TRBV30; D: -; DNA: TGTGCCTGGAGTGCCAACTTCGATTCACCCCTCCACTTT; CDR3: CAWSANFDSPLHF
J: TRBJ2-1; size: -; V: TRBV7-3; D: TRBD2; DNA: TGTGCCAGCAGTCAAAGACTAGCGGGGAAAGATGAGCAGTTCTTC; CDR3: CASSQRLAGKDEQFF
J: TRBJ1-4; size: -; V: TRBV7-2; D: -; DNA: TGTGCCAGCAGCTTAGTAGGACAGACTAATGAAAAACTGTTTTTT; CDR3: CASSLVGQTNEKLFF
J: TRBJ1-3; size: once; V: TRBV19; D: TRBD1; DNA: TGTGCCAGTAGTAGCCTCGGGACAGGGCTAAACACCATATATTTT; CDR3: CASSSLGTGLNTIYF
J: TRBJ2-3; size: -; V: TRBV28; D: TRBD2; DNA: TGTGCCAGCAGTTTGCGGGGGGGTGCAGATACGCAGTATTTT; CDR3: CASSLRGGADTQYF
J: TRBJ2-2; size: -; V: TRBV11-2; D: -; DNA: TGTGCCAGCAGCTCCCAGGGAACCGGGGAGCTGTTTTTT; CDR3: CASSSQGTGELFF
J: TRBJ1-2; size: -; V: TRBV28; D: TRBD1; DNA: TGTGCCAGCAGTGTCGCCGGAGGGACAGGTCCCATGGTGGGGTTTGGCTACACCTTC; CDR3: CASSVAGGTGPMVGFGYTF
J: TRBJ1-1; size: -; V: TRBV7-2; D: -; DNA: TGTGCCAGCAGCCGGAGGGGGGCAGGTGGGGCAGGCGGTGAAGCTTTCTTT; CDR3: CASSRRGAGGAGGEAFF
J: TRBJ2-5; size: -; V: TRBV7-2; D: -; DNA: TGTGCCAGCAGCCGGCCCCAAGAGACCCAGTACTTC; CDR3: CASSRPQETQYF
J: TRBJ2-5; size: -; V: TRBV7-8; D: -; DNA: TGTGCCAGCAGCTTAGCCGGACAATTTTGGGAGACCCAGTACTTC; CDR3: CASSLAGQFWETQYF
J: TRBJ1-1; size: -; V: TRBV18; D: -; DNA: TGTGCCAGCTCACCTGAGGGGATCTCGAACACTGAAGCTTTCTTT; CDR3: CASSPEGISNTEAFF
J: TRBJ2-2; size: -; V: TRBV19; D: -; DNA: TGTGCCAGTAGTATAGTAAAGGGGACCTTTCCTGACACCGGGGAGCTGTTTTTT; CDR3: CASSIVKGTFPDTGELFF
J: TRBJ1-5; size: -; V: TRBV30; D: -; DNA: TGTGCCTGGGGACAAGGGCAGGGTAATCAGCCCCAGCATTTT; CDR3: CAWGQGQGNQPQHF
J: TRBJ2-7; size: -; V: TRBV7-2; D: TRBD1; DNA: TGTGCCAGCAGTCTTAGGGACAGGGGGTATGACGAGCAGTACTTC; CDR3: CASSLRDRGYDEQYF
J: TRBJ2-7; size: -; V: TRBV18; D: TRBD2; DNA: TGTGCCAGCTCACCACCGGTTAGGGGACTAGCGGATTCCTACGAGCAGTACTTC; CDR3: CASSPPVRGLADSYEQYF
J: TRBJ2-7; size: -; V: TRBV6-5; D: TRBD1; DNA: TGTGCCAGCAGTTCCGGGACAGCTGCCTACGAGCAGTACTTC; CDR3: CASSSGTAAYEQYF
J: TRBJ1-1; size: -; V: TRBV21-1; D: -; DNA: TGTGCCAGCAGCCACTGGGACAGACGGAACACTGAAGCTTTCTTT; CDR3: CASSHWDRRNTEAFF
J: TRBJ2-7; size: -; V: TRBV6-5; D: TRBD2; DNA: TGTGCCAGCAGTTACGGGGGTTCTAGCGGGAGATACGAGCAGTACTTC; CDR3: CASSYGGSSGRYEQYF
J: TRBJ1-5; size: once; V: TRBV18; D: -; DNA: TGTGCCAGCCGAGTGTCGGGGGCCAGCAATCAGCCCCAGCATTTT; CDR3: CASRVSGASNQPQHF
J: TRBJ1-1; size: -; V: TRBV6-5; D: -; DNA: TGTGCCAGCAGCCGTAGGGTGAACACTGAAGCTTTCTTT; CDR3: CASSRRVNTEAFF
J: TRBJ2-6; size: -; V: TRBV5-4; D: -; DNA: TGTGCCAGCAGCTTGGACTGGAGCTCTGGGGCCAACGTCCTGACTTTC; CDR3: CASSLDWSSGANVLTF
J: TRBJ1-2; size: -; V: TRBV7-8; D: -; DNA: TGTGCCAGCAGCTTAAGGACGGCGCCTCCTTATGGCTACACCTTC; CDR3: CASSLRTAPPYGYTF
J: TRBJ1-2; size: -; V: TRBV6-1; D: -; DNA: TGTGCCAGCCATGAGGGCTACTATGGCTACACCTTC; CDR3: CASHEGYYGYTF
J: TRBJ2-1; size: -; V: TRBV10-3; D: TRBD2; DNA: TGTGCCATCAGTGAGGGGGGGGAAGGCTACAATGAGCAGTTCTTC; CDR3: CAISEGGEGYNEQFF
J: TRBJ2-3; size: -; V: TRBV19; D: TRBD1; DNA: TGTGCCAGTAGCATTAGGGGGCGCCCCACAGATACGCAGTATTTT; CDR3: CASSIRGRPTDTQYF
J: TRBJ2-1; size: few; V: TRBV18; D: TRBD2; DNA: TGTGCCAGCTCACCACAGGGGGGGACTAGCGGGAGTCGTGAGCAGTTCTTC; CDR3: CASSPQGGTSGSREQFF
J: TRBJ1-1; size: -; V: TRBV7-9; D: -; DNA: TGTGCCAGCAGCTTTTTGTTTGGGGGAAGGAACCCTGAAGCTTTCTTT; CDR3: CASSFLFGGRNPEAFF
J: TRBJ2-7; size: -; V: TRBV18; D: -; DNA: TGTGCCAGCTCACCAGGGGCAGAGAGGGAGCAGTACTTC; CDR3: CASSPGAEREQYF
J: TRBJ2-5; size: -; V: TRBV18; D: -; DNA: TGTGCCAGCTCACCAGAGGGAGCGGAGACCCAGTACTTC; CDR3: CASSPEGAETQYF